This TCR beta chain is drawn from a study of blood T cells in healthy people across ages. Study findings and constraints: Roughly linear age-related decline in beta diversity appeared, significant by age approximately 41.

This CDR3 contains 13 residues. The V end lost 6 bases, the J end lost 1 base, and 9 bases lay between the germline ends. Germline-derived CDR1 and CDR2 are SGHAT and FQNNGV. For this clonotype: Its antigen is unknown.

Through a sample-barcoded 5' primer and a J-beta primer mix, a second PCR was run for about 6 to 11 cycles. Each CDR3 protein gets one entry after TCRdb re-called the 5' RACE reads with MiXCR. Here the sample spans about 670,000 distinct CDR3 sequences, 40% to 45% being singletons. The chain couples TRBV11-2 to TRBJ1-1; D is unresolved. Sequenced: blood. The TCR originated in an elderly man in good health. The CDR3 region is CASSPYSNTEAFF. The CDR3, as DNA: TGTGCCAGCAGTCCGTACTCGAACACTGAAGCTTTCTTT.